The TCR beta chain under discussion was sequenced for a study of CD8 T cells in ankylosing spondylitis (TCRdb year 2017). As for the study more broadly: The study set out to find disease-linked TCR variants by profiling T cell receptor beta repertoires in ankylosing spondylitis patients and healthy donors. Peripheral blood samples were taken, and synovial fluid was additionally collected from ankylosing spondylitis patients. The whole study cohort included about a hundred healthy donors and around 24 ankylosing spondylitis patients.

The table lists this clonotype with a few counts. Its antigen is unknown. Qualities for individual bases were not recorded, and no much larger clone is one base off. Sequences SGHRS (CDR1) and YFSETQ (CDR2) are obtained from the germline V gene. Trimming removed 4 bases from V and 5 bases from J, leaving 10 bases between the germline ends. Including cysteine and phenylalanine, the CDR3 has 13 amino acids. Of all the DNA, just the CDR3 is kept, 39 bases in frame from base 1. Instrument used: Illumina HiSeq 2500. TCR beta libraries were prepared by quantitative 5'-RACE with molecular barcodes. The published analysis was carried out like this. To identify disease-linked TCR variants, a new computational method was used, one built on a probabilistic model of VDJ rearrangement. The public reads were quality trimmed at Q25 with fastp and then assembled into clones with MiXCR by TCRdb, keeping productive beta chains. Under each unique CDR3 protein, matching rows form one entry showing the most common genes and DNA. The authors' filters were not applied to this entry. This sample lists some 240,000 distinct CDR3 sequences; about 18% were detected once. The ten biggest clones cover around 32% of the sample.

The paper's findings and limits, for the study overall: Significant enrichment of the disease-linked clones was reported in matched synovial fluid samples from ankylosing spondylitis patients. The disease-linked clones had a CD8+ phenotype and were found at relatively low frequencies in peripheral blood. A TCR beta motif of several highly homologous amino acid variants appeared characteristic of blood from ankylosing spondylitis patients. Some of the motif variants had been reported before in the synovial fluid and blood of reactive arthritis patients, a finding that suggests common disease-initiation mechanisms.

This TCR was recovered from a male donor with ankylosing spondylitis or in good health (not recorded which). The sequenced sample consisted of blood, either unsorted or a sorted T cell fraction (not recorded which). The chain is assembled from TRBV5-1 and TRBJ1-5, with the D gene too uncertain to name. The CDR3 corresponds to CASSQAGYQPQHF. In nucleotides, the sequence is TGCGCCAGCAGCCAGGCGGGATATCAGCCCCAGCATTTT.